This TCR beta chain was sequenced during a study of shared clonotypes between healthy human individuals. Profiled with immunoSEQ multiplex PCR; TCRdb holds only in-frame clones, not every one. Among under 1,100,000 clones listed, more than 60% were seen once. Trimming shortened V by 4 bases and J by 6 bases, and 16 bases separated the two germline ends. The CDR3 is made up of 14 amino acids. From germline, CDR1 is MNHEY and CDR2 SMNVEV (reference sequence). This clone was counted only a few times. Material: memory CD4+ T cells sorted from blood. Subset of the sample: CD45RA-negative fraction. This clonotype was sampled from a man between 18 and 35 years old in good health. This chain uses TRBV27 with TRBJ2-7, with D tentatively TRBD1 (6 bases). The CDR3 coding sequence is TGTGCCAGCAGTTCCCCTTTAACAGGGCTCGAGCAGTACTTC. It yields the protein CASSSPLTGLEQYF.